This passage covers 20 T cell receptor beta chains from one sample sequenced in a study of shared clonotypes between healthy human individuals. Assay used: immunoSEQ multiplex PCR; TCRdb lists only in-frame clones, some missing. The sample has roughly 510,000 clones, 60% to 80% seen once. Sequenced sample: PBMCs. These receptors all stem from a woman between 40 and 55 years old in good health. Some clones in this sample may be carry-over from other donors' samples.

V is TRBV7-9 and J is TRBJ1-5; 11 bases agree with TRBD1. The germline gives CDR1 SEHNR, CDR2 FQNEAQ (reference sequence). V dropped 6 bases and J dropped 3; count of bases not matched to a gene: 7. The CDR3 is 16 amino acids. The CDR3 DNA follows: TGTGCCAGCAGTTCCGGGACAGGGGGTGCCAATCAGCCCCAGCATTTT. Protein product: CASSSGTGGANQPQHF.

The chain links TRBV6-6 to TRBJ1-5; TRBD1 matches 7 bases. The CDR3 extends over 15 amino acids. From germline, CDR1 is MNHNY and CDR2 SVGAGI (reference sequence). The V and J ends lost 5 bases and 2 bases, in that order; junction bases with no gene match: 6. The CDR3 loop reads CASSRGGLGNQPQHF. The CDR3 region has the DNA TGTGCCAGCAGTCGAGGGGGCTTGGGCAATCAGCCCCAGCATTTT.

This chain links TRBV7-2 with TRBJ2-3, with 9 bases matching TRBD2. The CDR3 is made up of 18 amino acids. Germline V gives CDR1 SGHTA, CDR2 FQGNSA. The ends lost 0 bases at V and 4 bases at J; junction bases unmatched: 11. As DNA, the CDR3 is TGTGCCAGCAGCTTAGCGTATAGCGGGAGCGGGGGTCCAGATACGCAGTATTTT. Amino acids: CASSLAYSGSGGPDTQYF. Based on the CDR3 plus reference TRBV7-2 and TRBJ2-3, the full variable domain is GAGVSQSPSNKVTEKGKDVELRCDPISGHTALYWYRQSLGQGLEFLIYFQGNSAPDKSGLPSDRFSAERTGGSVSTLTIQRTQQEDSAVYLCASSLAYSGSGGPDTQYFGPGTRLTVL.

V gene TRBV9 combines with J gene TRBJ1-6; D uncertain. CDR3 length equals 14 residues. Germline V lookup: CDR1 SGDLS, CDR2 YYNGEE. V shed 1 base and J shed 7 bases, with 9 bases lying between them. In DNA form, the CDR3 reads TGTGCCAGCAGCGTACTCTTACAGAATTCACCCCTCCACTTT. Protein: CASSVLLQNSPLHF.

To note about this clone: This same CDR3 is encoded by further DNA sequences in the sample. The J gene is TRBJ2-5, the V gene TRBV11-2; D remains ambiguous. The germline CDR1 and CDR2 sequences are SGHAT and FQNNGV. This CDR3 has 13 residues. The V end lost 3 bases, the J end lost 2 bases, and 7 bases lay between the germline ends. CDR3 nucleotide sequence: TGTGCCAGCAGCTTTTCTGGGCAAGAGACCCAGTACTTC. Translated, it gives CASSFSGQETQYF.

Details on this clone: A much larger clone differs from this one at a single base, so this may be a read error. The genes are TRBV5-6 and TRBJ1-2, with a tentative D call TRBD1 (5 bases). This CDR3 is 15 amino acids long. With 3 bases removed from V and 3 bases from J, the gap between germline ends came to 15 bases. Germline-derived CDR1 and CDR2 are SGHDT and YYEEEE. The DNA for the CDR3 is TGTGCCAGCAGCTACGAGCGGACATACCACTATGGCTACACCTTC. Protein sequence: CASSYERTYHYGYTF.

The J gene is TRBJ2-3, the V gene TRBV7-7; 11 nucleotides agree with TRBD1. V dropped 1 base and J dropped 4; count of bases not matched to a gene: 7. CDR3 length: 17 residues. From germline, CDR1 is SSHAT and CDR2 FNYEAQ (reference sequence). CDR3 sequence reads: CASSLGTGGWGADTQYF. CDR3 coding DNA: TGTGCCAGCAGCTTAGGGACAGGGGGCTGGGGTGCAGATACGCAGTATTTT.

The chain recombines TRBV4-2 with TRBJ2-7; possible D gene TRBD1, 6 bases. The germline gives CDR1 LGHNA, CDR2 YNFKEQ. CDR3 length: 16 amino acids. The V gene lost 0 bases and the J gene lost 2 bases, with 14 bases spanning the gap. Here the CDR3 reads CASSQDKGDLPYEQYF. CDR3 DNA sequence: TGTGCCAGCAGCCAAGATAAGGGGGACCTTCCCTACGAGCAGTACTTC.

The CDR3: CASRGLWGDQPQHF. The CDR3 DNA is TGTGCCAGCAGGGGATTGTGGGGAGATCAGCCCCAGCATTTT. The rearrangement uses TRBV27 and TRBJ1-5; D gene unclear. The CDR3 covers 14 residues. Looked up from germline, CDR1 is MNHEY and CDR2 is SMNVEV (reference sequence). Trimming left V 6 bases short and J 5 bases short, with 14 bases between.

J is TRBJ1-1 and V is TRBV30; TRBD1 is a possible D gene (6 bases). Trimming removed 0 bases from V and 6 bases from J, with 11 bases in between. CDR3 length equals 13 residues. The V gene's germline CDR1 is GTSNPN and CDR2 SVGIG (reference sequence). The CDR3 DNA is TGTGCCTGGAGTGTGGGTCAGGGGTCTGAAGCTTTCTTT. It encodes CAWSVGQGSEAFF.

The CDR3: CASSFQTGGSLEKLFF. The CDR3 coding sequence is TGTGCCAGCAGTTTCCAGACAGGGGGGAGTTTAGAAAAACTGTTTTTT. The chain couples TRBV28 to TRBJ1-4; 9 bases match TRBD1. Germline V CDR1 and CDR2: MDHEN, SYDVKM. V trimming: 3 bases; J trimming: 8 bases; junction bases outside the gene matches: 10. The CDR3 contains 16 residues.

This sequence joins TRBV30 and TRBJ1-1; D not resolved. Germline V gene sequence: CDR1 GTSNPN, CDR2 SVGIG (reference sequence). This CDR3 has 13 amino acids. The V and J ends lost 4 bases and 5 bases respectively, with 14 bases between them. As DNA, the CDR3 is TGTGCCTGGACCGTCAAGGGATTTACTGAAGCTTTCTTT. Translation gives CAWTVKGFTEAFF.

This chain joins TRBV11-2 and TRBJ1-1; possibly TRBD1 for D (5 bases). The CDR3 covers 15 residues. CDR1 and CDR2 from the germline V gene are SGHAT and FQNNGV. Trimming removed 1 base at V and 3 bases at J, with 12 bases between. The CDR3 reads CASSLGGPTYTEAFF. CDR3 nucleotide sequence: TGTGCCAGCAGCTTAGGGGGACCTACGTACACTGAAGCTTTCTTT.

This chain links TRBV5-1 with TRBJ1-1, with no clear D. The V and J ends lost 3 bases and 2 bases respectively, with 17 bases between them. The length of the CDR3 is 16 residues. CDR1 and CDR2 (germline): SGHRS, YFSETQ. The DNA for the CDR3 is TGCGCCAGCAGCTCGAATTCAGATTTCCTAAACACTGAAGCTTTCTTT. Translated: CASSSNSDFLNTEAFF.

The DNA of the CDR3 is TGTGCCAGCAACCTCCCCGGCACGAACTACGAGCAGTACTTC. It encodes CASNLPGTNYEQYF. The chain uses TRBV7-2 and TRBJ2-7; D ambiguous. The CDR3 loop spans 14 amino acids. The V end lost 7 bases, the J end lost 3 bases, and 16 bases lay between the germline ends. Germline CDR1 reads SGHTA; CDR2 reads FQGNSA. The variable domain in full, completed from reference TRBV7-2 and TRBJ2-7, reads GAGVSQSPSNKVTEKGKDVELRCDPISGHTALYWYRQSLGQGLEFLIYFQGNSAPDKSGLPSDRFSAERTGGSVSTLTIQRTQQEDSAVYLCASNLPGTNYEQYFGPGTRLTVT.

The rearrangement joins TRBV5-1 to TRBJ2-1, with 8 bases identical to TRBD2. CDR1 is SGHRS and CDR2 is YFSETQ in the germline V gene. This CDR3 spans 15 amino acids. J lost 2 bases, V lost 2 bases, and 3 bases had no gene match. The CDR3 spells CASSFSGITYNEQFF. CDR3 in DNA: TGCGCCAGCAGCTTTAGCGGGATAACCTACAATGAGCAGTTCTTC.

The rearrangement uses TRBV4-1 and TRBJ2-3; 14 bases match TRBD2. The CDR3 contains 15 residues. The trim removed 3 bases at V and 8 bases at J, leaving 4 bases unmatched. CDR1 and CDR2 (germline): MGHRA, YSYEKL. As DNA, the CDR3 is TGCGCCAGCAGCCAGGGACTAGCGGGAGTAGGTACGCAGTATTTT. As protein: CASSQGLAGVGTQYF.

As for this clone: Other DNA sequences in the sample encode the same CDR3. CDR3 in amino acids: CASSPQGVNTEAFF. Here the CDR3 DNA reads TGTGCCAGCTCACCCCAGGGGGTGAACACTGAAGCTTTCTTT. The chain carries TRBV18 and TRBJ1-1, with 7 bases identical to TRBD1. Trimming took 3 bases from V and 0 from J; bases not matched to a gene: 1. Per the germline V gene, CDR1 is KGHSH and CDR2 is LQKENI. The CDR3 is 14 amino acids.

V and J are TRBV9 and TRBJ1-1; D not resolved. The CDR3 covers 15 residues. Germline CDR1 reads SGDLS; CDR2 reads YYNGEE. Trimming shortened V by 0 bases and J by 6 bases, and 15 bases separated the two germline ends. The CDR3 loop is CASSVASFFGSEAFF. CDR3 DNA: TGTGCCAGCAGCGTAGCATCGTTTTTTGGCTCTGAAGCTTTCTTT. Together with reference TRBV9 and TRBJ1-1, the CDR3 gives the full variable domain: DSGVTQTPKHLITATGQRVTLRCSPRSGDLSVYWYQQSLDQGLQFLIQYYNGEERAKGNILERFSAQQFPDLHSELNLSSLELGDSALYFCASSVASFFGSEAFFGQGTRLTVV.

The gene calls are TRBV5-4 and TRBJ1-4; tentative D call: TRBD1 (6 bases). Looked up from germline, CDR1 is SGHNT and CDR2 is YYREEE (reference sequence). The V gene lost 0 bases and the J gene lost 6 bases, with 12 bases spanning the gap. The CDR3 totals 15 residues. The CDR3 loop reads CASSLGAGDHEKLFF. DNA of the CDR3: TGTGCCAGCAGCTTGGGGGCAGGGGATCATGAAAAACTGTTTTTT.